Listed here is a single T cell receptor beta chain. The data were taken from a study of monozygotic twins with inflammatory bowel disease. Following a re-call of the 5' RACE reads, TCRdb has one entry per CDR3 protein and lacks DNA. The table counts about 99,000 distinct CDR3 sequences; 1.9% lies in the top ten. The TCR sequence derives from a human donor with ulcerative colitis or Crohn's disease, or a healthy co-twin of an affected twin (not recorded which). The sequencing input was blood.

CDR3 region: CASSFGRGKNTGELFF. The chain employs TRBV28 and TRBJ2-2; the D call from TCRdb, TRBD1, cannot be confirmed without DNA. Germline CDR1 is MDHEN and CDR2 is SYDVKM. CDR3 size: 16 residues.